What follows is one TCR beta chain and its context. The data belong to a study of HIV-infected patients and healthy controls. TCRdb re-analysed the 5' RACE reads in MiXCR, keeping a single row per CDR3 protein. The profile shows around 62,000 distinct CDR3 sequences, about 19% of them singletons. Sequencing input: CD4+ T cells from blood. This TCR was sampled from a human donor in good health.

The CDR3 protein is CASSEAMGTGGEKLFF. The CDR3 region has the DNA TGTGCCAGCAGTGAAGCCATGGGGACAGGTGGTGAAAAACTGTTTTTT. The rearrangement links TRBV2 to TRBJ1-4, with 8 bases that match TRBD1. Trimming at V came to 0 bases and at J to 7 bases, leaving 7 bases not matched to a gene. There are 16 residues in the CDR3. Germline V gives CDR1 SNHLY, CDR2 FYNNEI.